These 11 T cell receptor beta chains originate from one sample sequenced in a study of cytomegalovirus exposure and HLA in healthy donors. Amplification used 60 Vbeta primers and 13 Jbeta primers. Profiled with immunoSEQ multiplex PCR; TCRdb holds only in-frame clones, not every one. Seen in this sample are around 63,000 clones; the ten most common clones hold roughly 1.7%. Sequenced sample: PBMCs. All receptors come from a woman in her thirties in good health and CMV-seronegative.

The chain is built from TRBV5-7 and TRBJ1-3; no firm D call. TRBV5-7 has ORF status, its function being uncertain. V was trimmed by 0 bases and J by 8 bases, leaving 12 bases between them. The CDR3 has 14 residues. Written as DNA, the CDR3 is TGTGCCAGCAGCTTGGGGGCTAGGAGGGACACCATATATTTT. It codes for CASSLGARRDTIYF.

The chain joins TRBV6-5 to TRBJ2-7; 11 bases are shared with TRBD2. This CDR3 has 14 amino acids. Germline CDR1 MNHEY, CDR2 SVGAGI. J was trimmed by 2 bases and V by 6 bases; bases with no gene match: 3. The CDR3 spells CASSGLAGPYEQYF. CDR3 sequence (DNA): TGTGCCAGCAGCGGACTAGCGGGTCCCTACGAGCAGTACTTC.

The rearrangement uses TRBV5-1 and TRBJ2-7; 10 bases align to TRBD1. The V segment lost 3 bases and the J segment 0 bases; nucleotides outside the gene matches: 3. Germline V CDR1 and CDR2: SGHRS, YFSETQ. The CDR3 is 15 amino acids. CDR3 sequence: CASSWGQGSSYEQYF. CDR3 DNA sequence: TGCGCCAGCAGCTGGGGACAGGGGAGCTCCTACGAGCAGTACTTC.

This sequence joins TRBV7-2 and TRBJ2-7; 7 bases map to TRBD1. With 3 bases clipped from V and 5 bases from J, the junction kept 10 bases outside the gene matches. The germline CDR1 and CDR2 sequences are SGHTA and FQGNSA. This CDR3 has 15 residues. CDR3 sequence reads: CASSFYSSQGNEQYF. Here the CDR3 DNA reads TGTGCCAGCAGCTTCTACTCTTCACAGGGGAACGAGCAGTACTTC.

DNA of the CDR3: TGTGCCAGCGGAAAGGGAGGCTGGGACACTGAAGCTTTCTTT. Its protein product is CASGKGGWDTEAFF. The chain carries TRBV9 and TRBJ1-1; D is undetermined. This CDR3 comprises 14 residues. Germline V gene data show CDR1 as SGDLS and CDR2 as YYNGEE. V was shortened by 7 bases and J by 3 bases, with 16 bases between the two germline ends.

On this clone: Its ends do not fully match the called genes, so a read error is possible. At the DNA level, this CDR3 is encoded by other sequences in the same sample as well. J is TRBJ1-1 and V is TRBV20-1, with D unresolved. CDR3 length equals 11 residues. The V gene's germline CDR1 is DFQATT and CDR2 SNEGSKA (reference sequence). Here the CDR3 DNA reads TGCAGTGCTAGACGGGTCACTGAAGCCTTCTTT. It is translated as CSARRVTEAFF.

This chain uses TRBV6-5 with TRBJ1-4; D remains unclear. V was pared by 3 bases and J by 5 bases, with 7 bases between. The CDR3 is 13 amino acids. Per germline, CDR1 MNHEY and CDR2 SVGAGI. The CDR3 DNA reads TGTGCCAGCAGTTATGTTAGAAATGAAAAACTGTTTTTT. This sequence encodes CASSYVRNEKLFF.

This chain joins TRBV4-2 and TRBJ2-7, with a tentative D call TRBD2 (6 bases). Per germline, CDR1 LGHNA and CDR2 YNFKEQ. The CDR3 consists of 16 residues. V was clipped by 1 base and J by 0 bases, with 13 bases between them. CDR3 in amino acids: CASSQAAGQLSYEQYF. The CDR3 nucleotides read TGTGCCAGCAGCCAAGCAGCGGGCCAACTCTCCTACGAGCAGTACTTC.

This rearrangement joins TRBV4-1 to TRBJ2-7; 7 nucleotides match TRBD1. Germline trimming cut 4 bases from V and 6 bases from J; bases unmatched to any gene: 9. CDR3 length: 14 amino acids. CDR1 is MGHRA and CDR2 is YSYEKL in the germline V gene. The CDR3 spells CASSRQGVGGEQYF. CDR3 bases: TGCGCCAGCAGCCGTCAGGGGGTAGGAGGCGAGCAGTACTTC.

This sequence joins TRBV29-1 and TRBJ1-2, with 9 positions matching TRBD1. The CDR3 runs to 14 residues. J gave up 4 bases and V 2 bases, and 5 bases lay outside the gene matches. Germline CDR1 is SQVTM and CDR2 is ANQGSEA. The CDR3 region has the DNA TGCAGCGTTGAATCTAAGGGACAGGGCTATGGCTACACCTTC. Protein product: CSVESKGQGYGYTF.

The rearrangement joins TRBV9 to TRBJ2-7; D possibly corresponds to TRBD2 (6 bases). The length of the CDR3 is 14 residues. With 4 bases removed from V and 4 bases from J, the gap between germline ends came to 15 bases. The germline V gene encodes CDR1 SGDLS and CDR2 YYNGEE. The CDR3 DNA is TGTGCCAGCAGCATGGGGGACTCAGGGTACGAGCAGTACTTC. Residues: CASSMGDSGYEQYF.